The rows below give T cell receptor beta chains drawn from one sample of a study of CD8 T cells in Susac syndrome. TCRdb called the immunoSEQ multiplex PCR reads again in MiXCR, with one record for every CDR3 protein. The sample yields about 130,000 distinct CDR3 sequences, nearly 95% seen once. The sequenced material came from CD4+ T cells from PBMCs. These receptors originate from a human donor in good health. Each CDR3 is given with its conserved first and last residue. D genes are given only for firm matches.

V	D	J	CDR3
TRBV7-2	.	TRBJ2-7	CASSSSAGSYEQYF
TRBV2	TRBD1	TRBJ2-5	CASRRRTGGQETQYF
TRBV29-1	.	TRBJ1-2	CSVWEGIHGYTF
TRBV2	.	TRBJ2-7	CASSENYEQYF
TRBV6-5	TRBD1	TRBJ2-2	CATRQGNTGELFF
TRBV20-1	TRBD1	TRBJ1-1	CSAAGQGDTEAFF
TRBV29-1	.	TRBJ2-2	CSVSGRTGELFF
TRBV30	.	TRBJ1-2	CAWSIPFLETF
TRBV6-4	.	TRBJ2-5	CASSDPIIPQGQETQYF
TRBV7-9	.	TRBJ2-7	CASSLKQPDSYEQYF
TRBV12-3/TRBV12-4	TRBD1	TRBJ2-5	CASSPGQGGGQYF
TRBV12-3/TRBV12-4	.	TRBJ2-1	CASIKTNYNEQFF
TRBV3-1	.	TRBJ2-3	CASSQDLGIMTDTQYF
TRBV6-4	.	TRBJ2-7	CAGSEQYF
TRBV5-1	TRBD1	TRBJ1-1	CASSVTGGIHTEAFF
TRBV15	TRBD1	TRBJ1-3	CATSGLRGQMSSGNTIYF
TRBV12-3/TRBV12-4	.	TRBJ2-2	CASSFRGGTGELFF
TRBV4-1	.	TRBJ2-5	CASSQDVERETQYF
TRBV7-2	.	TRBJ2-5	CASSLDGGAGETQYF
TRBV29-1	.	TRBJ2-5	CSAEGLRGETQYF
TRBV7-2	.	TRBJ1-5	CASSLVVGPNSNQPQHF
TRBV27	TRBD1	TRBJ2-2	CASSFRTGVAGELFF
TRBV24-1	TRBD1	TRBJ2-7	CATSDSGTGTYEQYF